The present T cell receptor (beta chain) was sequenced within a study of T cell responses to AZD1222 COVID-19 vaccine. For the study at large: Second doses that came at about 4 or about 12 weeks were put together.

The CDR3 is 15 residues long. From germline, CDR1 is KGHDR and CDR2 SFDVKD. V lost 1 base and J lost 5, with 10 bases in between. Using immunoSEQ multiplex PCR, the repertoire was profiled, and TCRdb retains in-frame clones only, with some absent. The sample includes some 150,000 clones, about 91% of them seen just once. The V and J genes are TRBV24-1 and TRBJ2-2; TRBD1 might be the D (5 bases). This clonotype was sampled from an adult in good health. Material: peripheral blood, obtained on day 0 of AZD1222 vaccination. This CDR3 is CATSDFDSKTGELFF. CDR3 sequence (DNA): TGTGCCACCAGTGATTTCGACAGTAAGACCGGGGAGCTGTTTTTT.